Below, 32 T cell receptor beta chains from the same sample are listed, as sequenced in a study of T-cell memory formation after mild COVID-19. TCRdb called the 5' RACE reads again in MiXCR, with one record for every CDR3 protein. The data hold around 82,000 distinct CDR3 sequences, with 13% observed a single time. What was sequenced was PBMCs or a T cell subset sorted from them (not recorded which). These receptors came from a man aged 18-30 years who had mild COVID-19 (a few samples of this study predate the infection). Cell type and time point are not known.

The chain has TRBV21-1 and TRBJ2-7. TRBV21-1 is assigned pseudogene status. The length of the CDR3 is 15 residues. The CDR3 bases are TGTGCCAGCAGCAAAGCCTGCGAGCGCTCGTACGAGCAGTACTTC. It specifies CASSKACERSYEQYF.

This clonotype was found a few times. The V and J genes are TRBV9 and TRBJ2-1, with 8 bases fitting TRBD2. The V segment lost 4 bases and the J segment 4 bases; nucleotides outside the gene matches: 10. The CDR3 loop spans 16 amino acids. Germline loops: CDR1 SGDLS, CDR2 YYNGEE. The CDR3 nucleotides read TGTGCCAGCAGCCCTCCGATGGCGGGGGGTTACAATGAGCAGTTCTTC. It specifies CASSPPMAGGYNEQFF.

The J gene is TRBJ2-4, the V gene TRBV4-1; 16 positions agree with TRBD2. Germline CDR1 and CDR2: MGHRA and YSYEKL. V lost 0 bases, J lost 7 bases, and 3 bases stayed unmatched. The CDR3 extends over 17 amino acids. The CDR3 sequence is CASSQEGTSGRGNIQYF. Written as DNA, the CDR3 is TGCGCCAGCAGCCAAGAGGGGACTAGCGGGAGGGGGAACATTCAGTACTTC.

CDR3 bases: TGCGCCAGCAGCCAAGATAGGGTCCCGGTGGGAAACACCATATATTTT. Translation gives CASSQDRVPVGNTIYF. This chain links TRBV4-3 with TRBJ1-3; the D is unclear. CDR1 and CDR2 from the germline V gene are LGHNA and YSLEER. V was shortened by 0 bases and J by 4 bases, with 13 bases between the two germline ends. This CDR3 comprises 16 residues.

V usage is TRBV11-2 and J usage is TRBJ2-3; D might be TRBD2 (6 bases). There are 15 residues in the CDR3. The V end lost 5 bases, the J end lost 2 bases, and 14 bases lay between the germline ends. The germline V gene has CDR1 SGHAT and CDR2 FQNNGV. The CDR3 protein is CASSTTGGVTDTQYF. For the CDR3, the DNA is TGTGCCAGCAGCACAACGGGCGGGGTCACAGATACGCAGTATTTT. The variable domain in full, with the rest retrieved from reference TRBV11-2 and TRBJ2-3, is EAGVAQSPRYKIIEKRQSVAFWCNPISGHATLYWYQQILGQGPKLLIQFQNNGVVDDSQLPKDRFSAERLKGVDSTLKIQPAKLEDSAVYLCASSTTGGVTDTQYFGPGTRLTVL.

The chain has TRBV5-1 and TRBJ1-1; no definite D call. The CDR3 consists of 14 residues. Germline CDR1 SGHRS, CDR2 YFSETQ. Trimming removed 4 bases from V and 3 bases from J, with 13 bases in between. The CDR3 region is CASSHGRSYTEAFF. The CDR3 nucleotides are TGCGCCAGCAGCCACGGACGGAGTTACACTGAAGCTTTCTTT.

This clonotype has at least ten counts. Here the CDR3 reads CASRRTGNTDTQYF. Here the CDR3 DNA reads TGTGCCAGCAGACGGACTGGAAACACAGATACGCAGTATTTT. This chain uses TRBV6-5 with TRBJ2-3; weak D call: TRBD2 (5 bases). Trimming cost V 6 bases and J 2 bases, with 12 bases left between them. This CDR3 is built from 14 residues. Germline CDR1 reads MNHEY; CDR2 reads SVGAGI.

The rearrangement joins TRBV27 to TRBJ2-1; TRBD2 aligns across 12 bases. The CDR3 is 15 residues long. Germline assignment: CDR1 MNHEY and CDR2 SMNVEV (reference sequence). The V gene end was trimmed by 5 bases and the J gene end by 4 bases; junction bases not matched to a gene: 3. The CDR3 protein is CASSTGTSGYNEQFF. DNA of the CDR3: TGTGCCAGCAGTACCGGGACTAGCGGGTACAATGAGCAGTTCTTC.

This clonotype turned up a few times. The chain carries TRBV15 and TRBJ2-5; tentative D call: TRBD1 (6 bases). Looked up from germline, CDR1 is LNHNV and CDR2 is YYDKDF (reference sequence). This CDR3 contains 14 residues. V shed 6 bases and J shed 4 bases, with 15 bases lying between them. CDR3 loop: CATRRARGSETQYF. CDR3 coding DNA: TGTGCCACCAGGCGGGCCAGGGGATCAGAGACCCAGTACTTC.

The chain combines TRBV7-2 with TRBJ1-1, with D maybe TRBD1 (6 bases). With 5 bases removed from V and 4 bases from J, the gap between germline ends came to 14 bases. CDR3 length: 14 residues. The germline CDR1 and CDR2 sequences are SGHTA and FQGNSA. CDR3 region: CASSRLVGATEAFF. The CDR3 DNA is TGTGCCAGCAGCCGTCTAGTGGGGGCCACTGAAGCTTTCTTT. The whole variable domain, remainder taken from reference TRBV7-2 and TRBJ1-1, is GAGVSQSPSNKVTEKGKDVELRCDPISGHTALYWYRQSLGQGLEFLIYFQGNSAPDKSGLPSDRFSAERTGGSVSTLTIQRTQQEDSAVYLCASSRLVGATEAFFGQGTRLTVV.

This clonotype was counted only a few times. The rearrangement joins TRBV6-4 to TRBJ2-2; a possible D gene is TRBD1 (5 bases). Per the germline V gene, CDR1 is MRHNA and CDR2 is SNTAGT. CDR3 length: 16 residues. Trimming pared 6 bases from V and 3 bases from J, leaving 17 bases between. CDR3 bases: TGTGCCAGCAGCGTCGGGCAGGGCCGGGACACCGGGGAGCTGTTTTTT. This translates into CASSVGQGRDTGELFF.

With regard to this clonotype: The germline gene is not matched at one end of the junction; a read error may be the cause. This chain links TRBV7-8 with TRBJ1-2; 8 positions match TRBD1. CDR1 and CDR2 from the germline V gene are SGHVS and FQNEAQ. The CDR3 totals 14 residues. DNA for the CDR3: TGTGCCAGAAGCTTCGGACAGGGCAACTATGGCTACACCTTC. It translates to CARSFGQGNYGYTF.

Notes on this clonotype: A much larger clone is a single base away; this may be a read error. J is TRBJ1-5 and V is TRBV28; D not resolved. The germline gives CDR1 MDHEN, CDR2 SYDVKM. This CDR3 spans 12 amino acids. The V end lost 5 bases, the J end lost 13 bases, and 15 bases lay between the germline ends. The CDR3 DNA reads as TGTGCCAGCAGTGTCCGGTCCCCCCAGCAGCATTTT. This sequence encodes CASSVRSPQQHF.

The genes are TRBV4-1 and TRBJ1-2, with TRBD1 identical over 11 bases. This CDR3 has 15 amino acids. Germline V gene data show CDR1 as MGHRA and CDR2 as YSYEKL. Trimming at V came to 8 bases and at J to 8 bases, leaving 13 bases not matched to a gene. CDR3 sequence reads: CASHGTGGLARGYTF. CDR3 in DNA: TGCGCCAGCCACGGGACAGGGGGTTTGGCTCGAGGCTACACCTTC.

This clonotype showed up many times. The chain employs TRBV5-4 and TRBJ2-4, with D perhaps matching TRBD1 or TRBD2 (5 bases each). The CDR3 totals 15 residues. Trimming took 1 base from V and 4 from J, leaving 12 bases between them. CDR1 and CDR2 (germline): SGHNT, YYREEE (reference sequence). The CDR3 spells CASSLRGDGKNIQYF. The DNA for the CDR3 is TGTGCCAGCAGCTTGAGAGGGGATGGGAAAAACATTCAGTACTTC.

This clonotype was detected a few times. CDR3 coding DNA: TGTGCCAGCAGCGGAGGGCTAGCGGACCCAGATACGCAGTATTTT. It codes for CASSGGLADPDTQYF. The J gene is TRBJ2-3, the V gene TRBV13, with 7 bases aligning to TRBD2. There are 15 residues in the CDR3. Germline V gene lookup returns CDR1 PRHDT and CDR2 FYEKMQ (reference sequence). The trim removed 5 bases at V and 4 bases at J, leaving 9 bases unmatched.

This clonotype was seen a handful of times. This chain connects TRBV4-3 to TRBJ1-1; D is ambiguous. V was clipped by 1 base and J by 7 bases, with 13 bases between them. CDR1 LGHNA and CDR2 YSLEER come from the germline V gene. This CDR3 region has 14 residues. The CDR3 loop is CASSQAKYGGEAFF. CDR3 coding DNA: TGCGCCAGCAGCCAAGCCAAGTATGGCGGTGAAGCTTTCTTT.

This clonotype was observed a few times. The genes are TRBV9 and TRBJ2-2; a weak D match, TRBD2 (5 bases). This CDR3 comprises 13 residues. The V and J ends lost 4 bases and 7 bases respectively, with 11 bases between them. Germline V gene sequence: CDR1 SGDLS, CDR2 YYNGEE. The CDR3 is CASSPRAGGELFF. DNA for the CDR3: TGTGCCAGCAGCCCCCGGGCGGGCGGGGAGCTGTTTTTT.

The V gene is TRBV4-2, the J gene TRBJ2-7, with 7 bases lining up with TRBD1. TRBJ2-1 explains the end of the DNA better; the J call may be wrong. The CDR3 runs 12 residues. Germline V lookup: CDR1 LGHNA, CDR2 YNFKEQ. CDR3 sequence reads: CASSQAGGEQFF. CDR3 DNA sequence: TGTGCCAGCAGCCAAGCAGGGGGTGAGCAGTTCTTC.

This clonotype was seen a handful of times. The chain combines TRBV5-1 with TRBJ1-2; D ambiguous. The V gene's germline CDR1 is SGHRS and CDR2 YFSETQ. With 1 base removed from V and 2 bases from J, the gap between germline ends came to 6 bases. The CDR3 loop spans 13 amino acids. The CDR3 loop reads CASSLNSNYGYTF. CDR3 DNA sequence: TGCGCCAGCAGCTTGAACAGCAACTATGGCTACACCTTC.

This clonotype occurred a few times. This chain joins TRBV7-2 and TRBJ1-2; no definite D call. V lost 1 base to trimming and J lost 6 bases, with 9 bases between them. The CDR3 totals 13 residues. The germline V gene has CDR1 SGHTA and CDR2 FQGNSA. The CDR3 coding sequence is TGTGCCAGCAGCTTAGACCTCTGGGATGGCTACACCTTC. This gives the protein CASSLDLWDGYTF.

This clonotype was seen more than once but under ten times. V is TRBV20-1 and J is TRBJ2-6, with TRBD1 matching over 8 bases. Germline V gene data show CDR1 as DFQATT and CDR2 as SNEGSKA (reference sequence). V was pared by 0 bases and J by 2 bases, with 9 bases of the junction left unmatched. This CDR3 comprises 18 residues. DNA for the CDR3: TGCAGTGCTAGAGATCAGACAGGGGCTGAACCTGGGGCCAACGTCCTGACTTTC. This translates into CSARDQTGAEPGANVLTF.

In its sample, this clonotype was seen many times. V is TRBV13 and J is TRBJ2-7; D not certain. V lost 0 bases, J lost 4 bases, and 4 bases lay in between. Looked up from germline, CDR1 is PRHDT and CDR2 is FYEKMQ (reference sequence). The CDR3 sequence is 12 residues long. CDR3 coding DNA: TGTGCCAGCAGCTTAGGCCAGTACGAGCAGTACTTC. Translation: CASSLGQYEQYF.

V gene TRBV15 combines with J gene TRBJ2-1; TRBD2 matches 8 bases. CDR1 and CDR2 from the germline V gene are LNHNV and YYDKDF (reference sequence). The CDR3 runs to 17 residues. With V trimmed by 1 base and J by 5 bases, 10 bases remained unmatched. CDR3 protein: CATSRVGSGALHNEQFF. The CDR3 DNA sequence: TGTGCCACCAGCAGAGTTGGTAGCGGGGCACTGCACAATGAGCAGTTCTTC.

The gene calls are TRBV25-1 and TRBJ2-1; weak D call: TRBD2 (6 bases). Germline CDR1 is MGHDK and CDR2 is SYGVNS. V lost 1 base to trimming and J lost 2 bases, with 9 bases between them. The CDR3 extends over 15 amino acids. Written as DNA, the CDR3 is TGTGCCAGCAGTGAATTAGCGGAGACCTACAATGAGCAGTTCTTC. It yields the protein CASSELAETYNEQFF.

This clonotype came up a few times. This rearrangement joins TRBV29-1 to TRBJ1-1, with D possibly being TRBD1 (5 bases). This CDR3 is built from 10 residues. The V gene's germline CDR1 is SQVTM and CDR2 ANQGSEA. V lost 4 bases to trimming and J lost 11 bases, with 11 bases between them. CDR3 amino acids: CSVVGAGAFF. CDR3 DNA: TGCAGCGTTGTAGGGGCTGGCGCTTTCTTT.

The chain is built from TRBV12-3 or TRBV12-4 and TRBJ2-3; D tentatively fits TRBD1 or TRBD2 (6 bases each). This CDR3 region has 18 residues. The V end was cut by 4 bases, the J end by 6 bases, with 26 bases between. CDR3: CASSSQGLVTGERDTQYF. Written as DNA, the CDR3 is TGTGCCAGCAGTTCCCAGGGGTTGGTAACGGGGGAAAGGGATACGCAGTATTTT.

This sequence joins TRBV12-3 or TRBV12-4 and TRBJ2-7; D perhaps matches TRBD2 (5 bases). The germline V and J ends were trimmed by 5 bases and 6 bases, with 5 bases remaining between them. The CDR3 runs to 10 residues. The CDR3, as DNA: TGTGCCAGCAGTGGGAGCGAGCAGTACTTC. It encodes CASSGSEQYF.

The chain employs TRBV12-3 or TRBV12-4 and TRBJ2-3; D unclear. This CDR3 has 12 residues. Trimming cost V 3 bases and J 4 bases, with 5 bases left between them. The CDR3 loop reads CASSLPPDTQYF. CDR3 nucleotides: TGTGCCAGCAGTTTGCCGCCAGATACGCAGTATTTT.

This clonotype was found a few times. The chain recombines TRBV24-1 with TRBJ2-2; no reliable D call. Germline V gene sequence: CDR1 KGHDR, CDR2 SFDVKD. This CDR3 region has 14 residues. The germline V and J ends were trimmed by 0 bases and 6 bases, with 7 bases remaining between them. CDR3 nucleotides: TGTGCCACCAGTGATTTGGGTTCCCCCGGGGAGCTGTTTTTT. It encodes CATSDLGSPGELFF.

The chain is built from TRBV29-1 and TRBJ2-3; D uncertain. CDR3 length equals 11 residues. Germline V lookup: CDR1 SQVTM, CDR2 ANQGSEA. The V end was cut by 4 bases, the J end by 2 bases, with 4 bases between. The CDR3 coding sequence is TGCAGCGTTGCGGACACAGATACGCAGTATTTT. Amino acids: CSVADTDTQYF.

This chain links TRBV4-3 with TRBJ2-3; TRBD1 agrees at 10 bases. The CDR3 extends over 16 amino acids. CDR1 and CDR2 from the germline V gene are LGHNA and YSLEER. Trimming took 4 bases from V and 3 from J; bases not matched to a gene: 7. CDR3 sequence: CASSPFGGQGTDTQYF. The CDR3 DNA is TGCGCCAGCAGCCCGTTCGGGGGACAGGGGACAGATACGCAGTATTTT.